The 22 T cell receptor beta chains below were found in one sample sequenced in a study of blood T cell repertoires in COVID-19. TCRdb's table, derived via immunoSEQ multiplex PCR, lists solely in-frame clones and lacks some. This sample has about 200,000 clones, with around 85% found just once. The specimen sequenced was PBMCs or T cells enriched from blood (not recorded which). The receptors were gathered from a man between 40 and 49 years old who had recovered from COVID-19.

The genes are TRBV12-3 or TRBV12-4 and TRBJ2-7; TRBD2 might be the D (6 bases). V was clipped by 5 bases and J by 7 bases, with 15 bases between them. This CDR3 is 13 amino acids long. CDR3 coding DNA: TGTGCCAGCAGTCCCGGTGGAGGGAATGAGCAGTACTTC. It codes for CASSPGGGNEQYF.

The chain uses TRBV7-2 and TRBJ1-1; maybe TRBD1 (6 bases). Trimming took 6 bases from V and 7 from J, leaving 9 bases between them. Germline CDR1 reads SGHTA; CDR2 reads FQGNSA. CDR3 length equals 11 residues. CDR3 nucleotides: TGTGCCAGCAGAGGGGGGGTTGAAGCTTTCTTT. As protein: CASRGGVEAFF.

The chain combines TRBV20-1 with TRBJ2-1, with TRBD2 matching 11 bases. The CDR3 is 15 residues long. CDR1 DFQATT and CDR2 SNEGSKA come from the germline V gene (reference sequence). The J segment lost 7 bases and the V segment lost 3 bases, leaving 8 bases of the junction unmatched. CDR3 nucleotides: TGCAGTGCTAGTGAGTTCACTAGCGGGAGAAATGAGCAGTTCTTC. Its translation is CSASEFTSGRNEQFF.

The chain combines TRBV7-3 with TRBJ2-7; 8 nucleotides align to TRBD1. Per germline, CDR1 SGHTA and CDR2 FQGTGA. V trimming: 4 bases; J trimming: 3 bases; junction bases outside the gene matches: 2. The CDR3 is 13 amino acids. Here the CDR3 DNA reads TGTGCCAGCAGCTCCGACAGGGGCTACGAGCAGTACTTC. Encoded protein: CASSSDRGYEQYF.

This clone was picked up a small number of times. The CDR3: CATHGQHLINEQFF. DNA of the CDR3: TGTGCCACCCACGGACAACATCTTATCAATGAGCAGTTCTTC. V gene TRBV10-3 combines with J gene TRBJ2-1; perhaps TRBD1 as D (5 bases). Germline V gene sequence: CDR1 ENHRY, CDR2 SYGVKD. There are 14 residues in the CDR3. V was clipped by 10 bases and J by 6 bases, with 19 bases between them.

The genes are TRBV6-2 or TRBV6-3 and TRBJ2-7, with 11 bases matching TRBD1. The V segment lost 5 bases and the J segment 5 bases; nucleotides outside the gene matches: 8. The CDR3 runs 15 residues. Germline assignment: CDR1 MNHEY and CDR2 SVGEGT. The CDR3 coding sequence is TGTGCCAGCAGTGACCGGGACAGGGGGATTGACGAGCAGTACTTC. Translation: CASSDRDRGIDEQYF.

The chain employs TRBV7-2 and TRBJ2-1; 12 bases line up with TRBD2. The germline V gene has CDR1 SGHTA and CDR2 FQGNSA. The CDR3 sequence is 16 residues long. Unmatched junction bases numbered 4, after V lost 5 bases and J lost 2 bases. CDR3 amino acids: CASSPPSGRAYNEQFF. Here the CDR3 DNA reads TGTGCCAGCAGCCCACCTAGCGGGAGGGCCTACAATGAGCAGTTCTTC.

This clone was recorded a few times. The V gene is TRBV7-8, the J gene TRBJ2-7, with D uncertain. The CDR3 contains 13 residues. Per the germline V gene, CDR1 is SGHVS and CDR2 is FQNEAQ. The V end lost 2 bases, the J end lost 0 bases, and 5 bases lay between the germline ends. This CDR3 is CASSLYSSYEQYF. CDR3 in DNA: TGTGCCAGCAGCTTATACTCCTCCTACGAGCAGTACTTC.

The genes are TRBV3-1 (or the pseudogene TRBV3-2) and TRBJ2-7; 8 bases match TRBD1. J was trimmed by 2 bases and V by 0 bases; bases with no gene match: 6. The CDR3 is 16 amino acids. The germline V gene encodes CDR1 LGHDT and CDR2 YNNKEL (reference sequence). The CDR3 is CASSQDMTRGPYEQYF. The CDR3 DNA reads TGTGCCAGCAGCCAAGATATGACCAGGGGGCCCTACGAGCAGTACTTC.

The chain joins TRBV2 to TRBJ1-5; 7 nucleotides line up with TRBD1. In germline, CDR1 is SNHLY, CDR2 FYNNEI. The CDR3 covers 15 residues. The ends lost 5 bases at V and 3 bases at J; junction bases unmatched: 7. The CDR3 sequence: CASSYDRAVNQPQHF. CDR3 DNA sequence: TGTGCCAGCAGTTATGACAGGGCGGTCAATCAGCCCCAGCATTTT.

The rearrangement links TRBV29-1 to TRBJ1-1; no firm D call. V was shortened by 1 base and J by 1 base, with 4 bases between the two germline ends. The length of the CDR3 is 12 residues. From germline, CDR1 is SQVTM and CDR2 ANQGSEA. CDR3 sequence (DNA): TGCAGCGTTGAAGTAGAGAACACTGAAGCTTTCTTT. This encodes CSVEVENTEAFF.

Here the CDR3 reads CATGPNRASGNTIYF. CDR3 bases: TGCGCCACGGGCCCCAACAGGGCTTCAGGAAACACCATATATTTT. The chain is built from TRBV10-2 and TRBJ1-3, with D tentatively TRBD1 (6 bases). V lost 10 bases and J 4 bases, leaving 20 bases between the germline ends. The length of the CDR3 is 15 residues. The germline CDR1 and CDR2 sequences are WSHSY and SAAADI.

The rearrangement joins TRBV12-3 or TRBV12-4 to TRBJ1-2; no firm D call. Trimming pared 5 bases from V and 2 bases from J, leaving 9 bases between. There are 13 residues in the CDR3. In DNA form, the CDR3 reads TGTGCCAGCAGTACACTAGTAAACTATGGCTACACCTTC. Its protein product is CASSTLVNYGYTF.

The J gene is TRBJ1-5, the V gene TRBV19; D possibly corresponds to TRBD1 (5 bases). V lost 5 bases to trimming and J lost 0 bases, with 14 bases between them. The CDR3 runs 16 residues. The germline V gene has CDR1 LNHDA and CDR2 SQIVND (reference sequence). In DNA form, the CDR3 reads TGTGCCAGTAGTCCGGCGTGGGGCTATAGCAATCAGCCCCAGCATTTT. It specifies CASSPAWGYSNQPQHF.

This clone was detected only once. The chain couples TRBV6-4 to TRBJ2-1; 8 positions match TRBD2. Germline V gives CDR1 MRHNA, CDR2 SNTAGT. V lost 8 bases and J lost 8; bases outside the gene matches: 14. The CDR3 spans 15 residues. The CDR3 loop reads CASSWGERERDEQFF. The CDR3 DNA reads TGTGCCAGCTCATGGGGGGAGCGGGAGAGAGATGAGCAGTTCTTC.

The chain uses TRBV27 and TRBJ2-3; 12 bases are a match to TRBD2. The CDR3 runs 15 residues. V dropped 5 bases and J dropped 6; count of bases not matched to a gene: 6. From germline, CDR1 is MNHEY and CDR2 SMNVEV (reference sequence). CDR3 region: CASSALAGGPDTQYF. The CDR3 coding sequence is TGTGCCAGCAGTGCTCTAGCGGGAGGGCCCGATACGCAGTATTTT.

The V call is TRBV10-3, the J call TRBJ1-5; the D gene is possibly TRBD1 (6 bases). V lost 3 bases to trimming and J lost 3 bases, with 9 bases between them. The CDR3 has 14 residues. The germline V gene encodes CDR1 ENHRY and CDR2 SYGVKD. CDR3 loop: CAISEGGYNQPQHF. CDR3 coding DNA: TGTGCCATCAGTGAAGGGGGTTACAATCAGCCCCAGCATTTT.

The rearrangement links TRBV3-1 (or the pseudogene TRBV3-2) to TRBJ2-7; 11 nucleotides agree with TRBD1. CDR1 LGHDT and CDR2 YNNKEL come from the germline V gene (reference sequence). The CDR3 runs to 11 residues. V lost 4 bases, J lost 12 bases, and 2 bases stayed unmatched. In DNA form, the CDR3 reads TGTGCCAGCAGCCGGGACAGGGGGATGTACTTC. This codes for CASSRDRGMYF.

The V call is TRBV27, the J call TRBJ1-2; the D gene is possibly TRBD1 (6 bases). Per the germline V gene, CDR1 is MNHEY and CDR2 is SMNVEV (reference sequence). The CDR3 extends over 13 amino acids. Trimming removed 2 bases from V and 7 bases from J, with 11 bases in between. For the CDR3, the DNA is TGTGCCAGCAGTTTAGGACAGTTCGGTGGCTACACCTTC. Protein product: CASSLGQFGGYTF.

The chain recombines TRBV5-4 with TRBJ1-2; TRBD1 agrees at 10 bases. CDR1 SGHNT and CDR2 YYREEE come from the germline V gene (reference sequence). The CDR3 totals 15 residues. With V trimmed by 3 bases and J by 2 bases, 4 bases remained unmatched. The CDR3 loop reads CASSSGQGGNYGYTF. The CDR3 nucleotides read TGTGCCAGCAGCTCCGGACAGGGGGGAAACTATGGCTACACCTTC.

The chain uses TRBV2 and TRBJ2-5; TRBD1 might be the D (6 bases). This CDR3 is 15 amino acids long. V gave up 4 bases and J gave up 4 bases, with 16 bases separating them. From germline, CDR1 is SNHLY and CDR2 FYNNEI. This CDR3 is CASSASSTGSETQYF. Here the CDR3 DNA reads TGTGCCAGCAGTGCCTCCTCCACAGGGTCAGAGACCCAGTACTTC. Complete variable domain (other parts from reference TRBV2 and TRBJ2-5): EPEVTQTPSHQVTQMGQEVILRCVPISNHLYFYWYRQILGQKVEFLVSFYNNEISEKSEIFDDQFSVERPDGSNFTLKIRSTKLEDSAMYFCASSASSTGSETQYFGPGTRLLVL.

Note on this clone: One end of the junction does not line up with germline, which may come from a read error. The chain couples TRBV12-3 or TRBV12-4 to TRBJ2-5; TRBD1 aligns across 9 bases. There are 13 residues in the CDR3. CDR3 sequence: CASRLGQGKTQYF. In nucleotides, the CDR3 is TGTGCCAGCCGTTTGGGACAGGGAAAGACCCAGTACTTC.